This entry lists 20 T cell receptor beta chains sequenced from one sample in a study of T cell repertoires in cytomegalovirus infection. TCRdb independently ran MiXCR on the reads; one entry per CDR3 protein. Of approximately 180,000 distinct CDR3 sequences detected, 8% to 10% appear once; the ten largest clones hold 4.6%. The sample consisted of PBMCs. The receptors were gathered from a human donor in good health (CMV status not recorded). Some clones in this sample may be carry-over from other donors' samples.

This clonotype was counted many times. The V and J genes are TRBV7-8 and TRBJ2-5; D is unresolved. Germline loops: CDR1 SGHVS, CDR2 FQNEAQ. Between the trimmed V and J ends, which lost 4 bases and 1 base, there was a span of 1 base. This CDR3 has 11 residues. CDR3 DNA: TGTGCCAGCAGCTCCCAAGAGACCCAGTACTTC. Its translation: CASSSQETQYF.

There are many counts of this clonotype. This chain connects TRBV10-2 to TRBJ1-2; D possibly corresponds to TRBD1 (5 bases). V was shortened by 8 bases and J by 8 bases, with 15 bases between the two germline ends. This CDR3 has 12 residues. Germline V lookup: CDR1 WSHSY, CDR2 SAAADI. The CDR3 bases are TGCGCCAGCTCAAGGGACGCCGGCGGCTACACCTTC. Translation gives CASSRDAGGYTF.

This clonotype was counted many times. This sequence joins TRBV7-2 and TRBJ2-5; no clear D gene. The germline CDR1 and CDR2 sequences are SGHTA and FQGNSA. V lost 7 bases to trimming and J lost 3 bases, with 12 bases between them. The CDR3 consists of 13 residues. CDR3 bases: TGTGCCAGCACGAAAGGACCGGAAGAGACCCAGTACTTC. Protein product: CASTKGPEETQYF.

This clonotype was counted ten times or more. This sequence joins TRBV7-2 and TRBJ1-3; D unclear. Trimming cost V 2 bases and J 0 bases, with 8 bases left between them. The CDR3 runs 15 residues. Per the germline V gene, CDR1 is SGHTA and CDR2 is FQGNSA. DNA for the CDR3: TGTGCCAGCAGCTTAACATCTTCCTCTGGAAACACCATATATTTT. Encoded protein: CASSLTSSSGNTIYF.

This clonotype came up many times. CDR3 in amino acids: CASSLAGLAGGSTDTQYF. DNA for the CDR3: TGTGCCAGCAGCTTAGCGGGACTAGCGGGAGGTAGCACAGATACGCAGTATTTT. This chain connects TRBV7-2 to TRBJ2-3, with 15 positions matching TRBD2. The CDR3 totals 18 residues. V was pared by 0 bases and J by 0 bases, with 1 base of the junction left unmatched. The germline gives CDR1 SGHTA, CDR2 FQGNSA. The full variable domain, with the rest looked up from reference TRBV7-2 and TRBJ2-3, is GAGVSQSPSNKVTEKGKDVELRCDPISGHTALYWYRQSLGQGLEFLIYFQGNSAPDKSGLPSDRFSAERTGGSVSTLTIQRTQQEDSAVYLCASSLAGLAGGSTDTQYFGPGTRLTVL.

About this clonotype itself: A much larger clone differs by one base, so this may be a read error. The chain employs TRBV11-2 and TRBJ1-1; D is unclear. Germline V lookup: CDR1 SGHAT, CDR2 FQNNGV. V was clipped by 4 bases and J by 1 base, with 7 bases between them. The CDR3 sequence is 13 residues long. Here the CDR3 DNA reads TGTGCCAGCAGCTCCGACTGGAACACTGAAGCTTTCTTT. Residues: CASSSDWNTEAFF.

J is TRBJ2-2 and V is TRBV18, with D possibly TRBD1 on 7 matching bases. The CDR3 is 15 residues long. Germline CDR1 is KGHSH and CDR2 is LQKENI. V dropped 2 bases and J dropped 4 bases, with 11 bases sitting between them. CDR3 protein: CASSPSQGGTGELFF. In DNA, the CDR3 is TGTGCCAGCTCACCAAGCCAGGGGGGCACCGGGGAGCTGTTTTTT.

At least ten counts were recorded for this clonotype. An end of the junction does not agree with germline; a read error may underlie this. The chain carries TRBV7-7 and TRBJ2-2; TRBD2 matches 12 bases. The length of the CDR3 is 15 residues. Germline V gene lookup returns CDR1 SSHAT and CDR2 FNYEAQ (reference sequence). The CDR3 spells CASSPMTSGSGELFF. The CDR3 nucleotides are TGTGCTAGCAGCCCGATGACTAGCGGGAGTGGGGAGCTGTTTTTT.

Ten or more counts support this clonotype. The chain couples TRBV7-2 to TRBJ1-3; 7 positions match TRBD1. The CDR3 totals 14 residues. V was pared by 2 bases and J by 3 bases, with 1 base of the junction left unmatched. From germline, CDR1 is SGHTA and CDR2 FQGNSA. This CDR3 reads CASSLSGGGNTIYF. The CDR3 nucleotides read TGTGCCAGCAGCTTATCAGGGGGTGGAAACACCATATATTTT.

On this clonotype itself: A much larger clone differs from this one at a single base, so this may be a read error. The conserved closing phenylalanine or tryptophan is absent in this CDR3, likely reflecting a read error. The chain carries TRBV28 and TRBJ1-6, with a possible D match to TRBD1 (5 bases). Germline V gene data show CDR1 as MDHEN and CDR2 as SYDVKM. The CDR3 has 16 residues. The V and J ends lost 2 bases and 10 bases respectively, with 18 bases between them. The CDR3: CASSLTTGTIRSPLHL. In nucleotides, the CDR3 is TGTGCCAGCAGTTTAACTACCGGGACTATACGGTCACCCCTCCACCTT.

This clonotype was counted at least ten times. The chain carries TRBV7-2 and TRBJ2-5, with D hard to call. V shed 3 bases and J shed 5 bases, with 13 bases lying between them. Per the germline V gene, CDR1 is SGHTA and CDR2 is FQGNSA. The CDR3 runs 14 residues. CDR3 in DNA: TGTGCCAGCAGCTTCCGCGGTATACGGGAGACCCAGTACTTC. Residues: CASSFRGIRETQYF.

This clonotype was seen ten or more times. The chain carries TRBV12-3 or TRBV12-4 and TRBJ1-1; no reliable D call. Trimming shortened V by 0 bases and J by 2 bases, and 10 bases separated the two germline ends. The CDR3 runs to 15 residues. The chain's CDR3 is CASSLARRPNTEAFF. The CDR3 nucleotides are TGTGCCAGCAGTTTAGCGCGACGGCCAAACACTGAAGCTTTCTTT.

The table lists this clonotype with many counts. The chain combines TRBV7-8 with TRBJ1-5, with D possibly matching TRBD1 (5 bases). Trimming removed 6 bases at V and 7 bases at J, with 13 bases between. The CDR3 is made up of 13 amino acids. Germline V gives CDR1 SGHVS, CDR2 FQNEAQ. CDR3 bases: TGTGCCAGCAGTAGCTGGGAGGGGCAGCCCCAGCATTTT. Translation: CASSSWEGQPQHF.

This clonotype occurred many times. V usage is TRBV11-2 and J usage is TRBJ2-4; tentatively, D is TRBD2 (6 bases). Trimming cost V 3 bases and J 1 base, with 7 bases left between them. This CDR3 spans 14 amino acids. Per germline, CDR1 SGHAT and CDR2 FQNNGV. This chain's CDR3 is CASSFRGAKNIQYF. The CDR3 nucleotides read TGTGCCAGCAGCTTTCGGGGGGCCAAAAACATTCAGTACTTC.

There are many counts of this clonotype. The CDR3 nucleotides read TGTGCCAGCAGCCAAGGAAGAGCTAGCGGGATAAGCACAGATACGCAGTATTTT. It is translated as CASSQGRASGISTDTQYF. The chain carries TRBV14 and TRBJ2-3, with 9 positions matching TRBD2. The CDR3 is made up of 18 amino acids. Germline trimming cut 1 base from V and 0 bases from J; bases unmatched to any gene: 8. CDR1 is SGHDN, CDR2 FVKESK, per germline.

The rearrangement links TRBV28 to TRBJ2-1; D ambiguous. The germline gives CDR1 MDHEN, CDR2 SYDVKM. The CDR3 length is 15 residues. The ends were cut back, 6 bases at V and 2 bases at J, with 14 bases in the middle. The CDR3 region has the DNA TGTGCCAGCAGCCCCCCCAGGCTTACCTACAATGAGCAGTTCTTC. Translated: CASSPPRLTYNEQFF.

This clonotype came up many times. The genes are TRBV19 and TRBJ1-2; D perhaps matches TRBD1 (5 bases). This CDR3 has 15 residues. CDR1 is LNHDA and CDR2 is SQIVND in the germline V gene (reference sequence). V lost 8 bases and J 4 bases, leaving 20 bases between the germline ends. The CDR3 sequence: CASRLRDPLLYGYTF. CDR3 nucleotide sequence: TGTGCCAGTCGGCTCCGGGACCCACTACTCTATGGCTACACCTTC.

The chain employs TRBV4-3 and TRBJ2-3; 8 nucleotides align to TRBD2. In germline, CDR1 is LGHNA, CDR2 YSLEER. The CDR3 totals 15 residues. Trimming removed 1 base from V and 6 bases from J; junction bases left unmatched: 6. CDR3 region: CASSQAGGSLDTQYF. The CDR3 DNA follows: TGCGCCAGCAGCCAAGCGGGAGGGTCTTTGGATACGCAGTATTTT.

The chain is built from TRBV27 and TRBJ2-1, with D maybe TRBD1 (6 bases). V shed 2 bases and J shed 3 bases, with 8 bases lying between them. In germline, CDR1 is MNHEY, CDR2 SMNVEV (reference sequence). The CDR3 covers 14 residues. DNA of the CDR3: TGTGCCAGCAGTTTAAACAGGGACTACAATGAGCAGTTCTTC. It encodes CASSLNRDYNEQFF.

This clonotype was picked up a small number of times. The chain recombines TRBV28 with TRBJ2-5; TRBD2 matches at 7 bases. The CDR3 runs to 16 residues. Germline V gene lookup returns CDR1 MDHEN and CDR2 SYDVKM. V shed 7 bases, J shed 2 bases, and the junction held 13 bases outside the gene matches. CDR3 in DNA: TGTGCCAGCAACCCTCCGCCGGGACTAAAACAAGAGACCCAGTACTTC. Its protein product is CASNPPPGLKQETQYF.